Below, one TCR beta chain is given with its context. What it binds is not known. Stated treatment: roughly 11-day PBMC culture with coronavirus spike peptide pools or control peptides (ViraFEST assay). This specimen comes from a study of vaccination and CD4 T cells after COVID-19. The overall study: Those taking part got two shots of either the BNT162b2 or the mRNA-1273 vaccine. Study-wide results and limits: Among reactive clones from convalescent patients, a median 86.3% appeared only post-vaccination.

Sequence data for DNA of cultured CD4+ T cells were generated by the Oncomine TCR Beta short-read assay. TCRdb re-derived calls from the PCR reads in MiXCR, one entry per CDR3 protein. This table holds about 22,000 distinct CDR3 sequences, about 30% found once. With 6 bases removed from V and 3 bases from J, the gap between germline ends came to 11 bases. The CDR3 runs to 13 residues. From germline, CDR1 is MGHDK and CDR2 SYGVNS. The V and J genes are TRBV25-1 and TRBJ1-1; D is unresolved. The sample comprised cultured CD4+ T cells from blood. The clonotype was recovered from a human donor with COVID-19. The CDR3 region is CASSPMFYTEAFF. The CDR3 region has the DNA TGTGCCAGCAGCCCAATGTTTTACACTGAAGCTTTCTTT.